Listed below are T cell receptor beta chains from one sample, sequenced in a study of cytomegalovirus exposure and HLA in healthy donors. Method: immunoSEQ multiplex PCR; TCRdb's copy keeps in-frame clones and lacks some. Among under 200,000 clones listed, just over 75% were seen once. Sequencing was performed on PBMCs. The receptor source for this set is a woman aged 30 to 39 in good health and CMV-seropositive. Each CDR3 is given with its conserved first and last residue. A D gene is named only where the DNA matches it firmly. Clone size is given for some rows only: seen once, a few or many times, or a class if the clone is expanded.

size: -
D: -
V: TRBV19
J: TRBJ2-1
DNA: TGTGCCAGTAGTATTGACAGCGACAATGAGCAGTTCTTC
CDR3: CASSIDSDNEQFF

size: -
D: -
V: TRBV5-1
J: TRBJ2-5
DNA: TGCGCCAGCAGCTGGTCTCAACTGGAGACCCAGTACTTC
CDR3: CASSWSQLETQYF

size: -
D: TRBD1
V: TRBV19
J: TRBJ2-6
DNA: TGTGCCAGTCGAACTACAGGGGCTGGGGCCAACGTCCTGACTTTC
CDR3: CASRTTGAGANVLTF

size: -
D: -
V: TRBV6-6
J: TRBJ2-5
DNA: TGTGCCAGCAGTTTTGCCGGGGTGGAGACCCAGTACTTC
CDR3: CASSFAGVETQYF

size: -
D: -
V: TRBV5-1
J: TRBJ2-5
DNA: TGCGCCAGCAGCTTGGCACAGCCTCAAGAGACCCAGTACTTC
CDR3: CASSLAQPQETQYF

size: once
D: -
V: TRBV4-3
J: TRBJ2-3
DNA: TGCGCCAGCAGCCAAGAGTTGGGCGCGGGGAGCACAGATACGCAGTATTTT
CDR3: CASSQELGAGSTDTQYF

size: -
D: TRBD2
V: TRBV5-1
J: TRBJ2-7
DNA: TGCGCCAGCAGCTTGGGGACTAGCGGGCCTTACGAGCAGTACTTC
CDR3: CASSLGTSGPYEQYF

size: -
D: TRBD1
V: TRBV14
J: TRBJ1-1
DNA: TGTGCCAGCAGCCCGATACGACAGGGCACTGAAGCTTTCTTT
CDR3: CASSPIRQGTEAFF

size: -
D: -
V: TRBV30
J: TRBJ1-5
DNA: TGTGCCTGGAAAGCGGAGGATAACGGTCAGCCCCAGCATTTT
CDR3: CAWKAEDNGQPQHF

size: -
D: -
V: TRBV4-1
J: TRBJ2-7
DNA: TGCGCCAGCAGCCAAGTCCAGGGGCCCACCTACGAGCAGTACTTC
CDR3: CASSQVQGPTYEQYF

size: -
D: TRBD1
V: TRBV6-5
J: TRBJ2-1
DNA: TGTGCCAGCAGTTACACGCAGGGGGCCTCCTACAATGAGCAGTTCTTC
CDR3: CASSYTQGASYNEQFF

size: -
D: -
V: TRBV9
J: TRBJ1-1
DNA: TGTGCCAGCAGCGTATCACATGGGGGCGGCACTGAAGCTTTCTTT
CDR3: CASSVSHGGGTEAFF

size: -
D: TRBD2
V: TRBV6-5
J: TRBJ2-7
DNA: TGTGCCAGCAGTTCCCACGGGACTAGTTATTACGAGCAGTACTTC
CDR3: CASSSHGTSYYEQYF

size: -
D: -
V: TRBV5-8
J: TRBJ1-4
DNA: TGTGCCAGCAGGCGGCGGAGCGGGCCTGAAAAACTGTTTTTT
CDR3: CASRRRSGPEKLFF

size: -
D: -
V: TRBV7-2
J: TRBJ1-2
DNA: TGTGCCAGCTCCGGGGGGGTTGGCTACACCTTC
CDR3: CASSGGVGYTF

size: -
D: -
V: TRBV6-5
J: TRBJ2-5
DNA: TGTGCCAGCAGGGCTCTGGAGACCCAGTACTTC
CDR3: CASRALETQYF

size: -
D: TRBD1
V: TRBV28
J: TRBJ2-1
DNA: TGTGCCAGCAGTTTCCCGGCGGCAGGGGGACAGGGGCAGTTCTTC
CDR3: CASSFPAAGGQGQFF

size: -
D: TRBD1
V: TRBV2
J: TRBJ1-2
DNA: TGTGCCAGCAGCCCCGACAGGGACGCCTATGGCTACACCTTC
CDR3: CASSPDRDAYGYTF

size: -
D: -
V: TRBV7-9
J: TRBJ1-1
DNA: TGTGCCAGCTATTTTGGGGGAGGGAATAGCGCTGAAGCTTTCTTT
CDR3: CASYFGGGNSAEAFF

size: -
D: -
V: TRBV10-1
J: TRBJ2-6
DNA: TGCGCCAGCAGTCCCCCGACATTCCCCGAAGCTGGGGCCAACGTCCTGACTTTC
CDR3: CASSPPTFPEAGANVLTF

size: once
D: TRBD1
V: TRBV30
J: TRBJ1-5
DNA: TGTGCCTGGAGTGTACAGGGGACATACAATCAGCCCCAGCATTTT
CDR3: CAWSVQGTYNQPQHF

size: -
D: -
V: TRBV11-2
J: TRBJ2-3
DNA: TGTGCCAGCAGCTTATCGCAGTATACGCAGTATTTT
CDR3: CASSLSQYTQYF

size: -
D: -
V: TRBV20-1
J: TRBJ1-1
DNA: TGCAGTGCTACCAGGGGCACTGAAGCTTTCTTT
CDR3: CSATRGTEAFF

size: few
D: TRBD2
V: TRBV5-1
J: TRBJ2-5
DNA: TGCGCCAGCAGCCCCGGGAGGGCGCGGGAGACCCAGTACTTC
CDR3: CASSPGRARETQYF

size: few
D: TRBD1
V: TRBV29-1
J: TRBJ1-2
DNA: TGCAGCGTTCAAGGGACAGGGTATTCGGGAGGCTACACCTTC
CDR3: CSVQGTGYSGGYTF

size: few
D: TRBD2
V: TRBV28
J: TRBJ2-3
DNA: TGTGCCAGCAGCCCGGACCGGGGGGCAGATACGCAGTATTTT
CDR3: CASSPDRGADTQYF

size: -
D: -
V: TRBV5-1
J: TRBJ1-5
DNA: TGCGCCAGCAGCTTGGGGGCAGGGTTGAATCAGCCCCAGCATTTT
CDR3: CASSLGAGLNQPQHF

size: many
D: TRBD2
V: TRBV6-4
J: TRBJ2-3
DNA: TGTGCCAGCAGTGGGACTAGCGGGGGCACAGATACGCAGTATTTT
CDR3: CASSGTSGGTDTQYF

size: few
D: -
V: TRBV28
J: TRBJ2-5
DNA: TGTGCCAGCAGTTTTGGGAGCCAAGAGACCCAGTACTTC
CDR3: CASSFGSQETQYF

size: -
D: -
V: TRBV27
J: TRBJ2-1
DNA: TGTGCCAGCAACCCAACGTTGGGACATATCCACAATGAGCAGTTCTTC
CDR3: CASNPTLGHIHNEQFF

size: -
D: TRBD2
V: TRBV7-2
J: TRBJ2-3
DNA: TGTGCCAGCAGCCCGGGACTAGCGGGGGGTGAGGGACATACGCAGTATTTT
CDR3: CASSPGLAGGEGHTQYF